This passage covers 30 T cell receptor beta chains from one sample sequenced in a study of glioma-infiltrating T cells. TCR alpha and beta CDR3 regions were amplified from RNA using iRepertoire nested multiplex PCR. MiXCR was run by TCRdb on the multiplex PCR reads, yielding one entry per CDR3 protein. The sample includes around 93,000 distinct CDR3 sequences, about 40% of them seen just once. The specimen sequenced was glioma tissue, nonneoplastic brain tissue, or PBMCs (not recorded which). The source of these receptors is a human donor with low-grade glioma or glioblastoma, undergoing nonglioma brain surgery, or in good health (not recorded which).

J is TRBJ2-5 and V is TRBV29-1; TRBD1 matches 10 bases. V lost 8 bases to trimming and J lost 7 bases; unmatched junction nucleotides: 4. CDR3 length equals 11 residues. Germline CDR1 is SQVTM and CDR2 is ANQGSEA. CDR3 DNA sequence: TGCAGCCCGGGACAGGGGACGACCCAGTACTTC. Translating it yields CSPGQGTTQYF.

There are many counts of this clonotype. This chain joins TRBV6-6 and TRBJ2-4; 9 nucleotides match TRBD1. The CDR3 loop spans 15 amino acids. Unmatched junction bases numbered 5, after V lost 2 bases and J lost 6 bases. From germline, CDR1 is MNHNY and CDR2 SVGAGI (reference sequence). The CDR3 here is CASSYAGQGGNIQYF. The CDR3 DNA sequence: TGTGCCAGCAGTTACGCGGGACAGGGAGGAAACATTCAGTACTTC.

Worth noting for this clonotype: It may be a read error: a sequence one base away is much more abundant. This rearrangement joins TRBV9 to TRBJ1-5; D is possibly TRBD1 (5 bases). The CDR3 has 14 amino acids. Germline assignment: CDR1 SGDLS and CDR2 YYNGEE. As DNA, the CDR3 is TGTGCCAGAAGCGTAGGGGACCTCAATCAGCCCCAGCATTTT. Protein sequence: CARSVGDLNQPQHF.

This clonotype was counted many times. The chain recombines TRBV3-1 with TRBJ2-2, with 9 bases aligning to TRBD2. Germline V gene sequence: CDR1 LGHDT, CDR2 YNNKEL (reference sequence). J was trimmed by 4 bases and V by 2 bases; bases with no gene match: 2. The length of the CDR3 is 15 residues. The CDR3 region has the DNA TGTGCCAGCAGCCAACGACTAGCGGTCACCGGGGAGCTGTTTTTT. Translation gives CASSQRLAVTGELFF.

This clonotype was seen ten or more times. The chain is built from TRBV15 and TRBJ1-2; perhaps TRBD1 as D (5 bases). Trimming took 1 base from V and 4 from J, leaving 7 bases between them. Looked up from germline, CDR1 is LNHNV and CDR2 is YYDKDF (reference sequence). CDR3 length: 13 amino acids. In DNA form, the CDR3 reads TGTGCCACCAGCAGAGCGGGGGTCTATGGCTACACCTTC. This codes for CATSRAGVYGYTF.

This clonotype was seen many times. This chain links TRBV6-1 with TRBJ1-5; possibly TRBD1 for D (6 bases). Trimming shortened V by 9 bases and J by 4 bases, and 19 bases separated the two germline ends. Germline lookup yields CDR1 MNHNS and CDR2 SASEGT. This CDR3 is 15 amino acids long. CDR3 nucleotides: TGTGCCAGACCCCCTCGTGGGGGGCGAAATCAGCCCCAGCATTTT. Amino acids: CARPPRGGRNQPQHF.

V usage is TRBV20-1 and J usage is TRBJ1-4, with 10 bases matching TRBD1. With 3 bases clipped from V and 4 bases from J, the junction kept 26 bases outside the gene matches. This CDR3 is built from 22 residues. Germline loops: CDR1 DFQATT, CDR2 SNEGSKA (reference sequence). CDR3: CSARRLRAGTGVSLRNNEKLFF. The CDR3 DNA follows: TGCAGTGCTAGGCGCCTTAGAGCCGGGACAGGGGTCTCTCTTCGAAATAATGAAAAACTGTTTTTT.

This clonotype was recorded many times. V and J are TRBV7-9 and TRBJ2-1; 12 bases fit TRBD1. The V gene end was trimmed by 2 bases and the J gene end by 8 bases; junction bases not matched to a gene: 7. Germline assignment: CDR1 SEHNR and CDR2 FQNEAQ (reference sequence). The CDR3 length is 16 residues. CDR3 protein: CASSLSWGQGAHEQFF. The CDR3 nucleotides read TGTGCCAGCAGCTTATCCTGGGGACAGGGGGCCCATGAGCAGTTCTTC.

On this clonotype: This may be a read error, as it is one base from a much larger clone. The chain is built from TRBV7-2 and TRBJ2-3; 12 bases fit TRBD2. Germline values: CDR1 SGHTA, CDR2 FQGNSA. The V segment lost 6 bases and the J segment 2 bases; nucleotides outside the gene matches: 9. The CDR3 contains 17 residues. For the CDR3, the DNA is TGTGCCAGCAGTCCTAGACTAGCGGGAGTGATCACAGATACGCAGTATTTT. Protein sequence: CASSPRLAGVITDTQYF.

This clonotype appeared many times. The rearrangement uses TRBV2 and TRBJ2-3; D is undetermined. The CDR3 consists of 11 residues. Deletions cut 8 bases from V and 2 bases from J, with 5 bases between. Germline V gives CDR1 SNHLY, CDR2 FYNNEI. DNA of the CDR3: TGTGCCAGCCAGATCACAGATACGCAGTATTTT. This sequence encodes CASQITDTQYF. Combining the CDR3 with reference TRBV2 and TRBJ2-3 gives the whole variable domain EPEVTQTPSHQVTQMGQEVILRCVPISNHLYFYWYRQILGQKVEFLVSFYNNEISEKSEIFDDQFSVERPDGSNFTLKIRSTKLEDSAMYFCASQITDTQYFGPGTRLTVL.

This clonotype has at least ten counts. V and J are TRBV4-3 and TRBJ2-1, with 11 positions matching TRBD2. With 1 base clipped from V and 9 bases from J, the junction kept 5 bases outside the gene matches. The CDR3 sequence is 15 residues long. In germline, CDR1 is LGHNA, CDR2 YSLEER. CDR3 region: CASSQVSGREVEQFF. CDR3 DNA sequence: TGCGCCAGCAGCCAAGTTAGCGGGAGGGAGGTTGAGCAGTTCTTC.

The sample holds many counts of this clonotype. The gene calls are TRBV2 and TRBJ2-7; TRBD1 matches 8 bases. J lost 5 bases, V lost 8 bases, and 5 bases had no gene match. CDR3 length: 12 residues. Germline CDR1 SNHLY, CDR2 FYNNEI. This CDR3 is CASRQGSHEQYF. DNA of the CDR3: TGTGCCAGCCGACAGGGGTCCCACGAGCAGTACTTC.

This clonotype was seen many times. V and J are TRBV14 and TRBJ1-1; TRBD1 is a possible D gene (6 bases). Germline values: CDR1 SGHDN, CDR2 FVKESK. V was cut by 4 bases and J by 1 base, with 13 bases left in between. This CDR3 comprises 15 residues. DNA for the CDR3: TGTGCCAGCAGCCCTTCTGGGACACCGAACACTGAAGCTTTCTTT. Translation gives CASSPSGTPNTEAFF.

This clonotype was seen just once. Relative to the germline gene, one junction end is altered; a read error may explain this. This chain uses TRBV19 with TRBJ2-1; perhaps TRBD2 as D (6 bases). The CDR3 is 13 amino acids. The germline V gene encodes CDR1 LNHDA and CDR2 SQIVND (reference sequence). CDR3 DNA sequence: TGTGCCAGTAAAGGCGGGGAGAACAATAAGCAGCTCTTC. Translation: CASKGGENNKQLF.

This clonotype was recorded at least ten times. The rearrangement uses TRBV18 and TRBJ1-3; 7 bases line up with TRBD1. CDR3 length: 14 amino acids. The V gene's germline CDR1 is KGHSH and CDR2 LQKENI. V lost 3 bases and J lost 3; bases outside the gene matches: 2. CDR3 in DNA: TGTGCCAGCTCACCCGACAGGGTTGGAAACACCATATATTTT. Encoded protein: CASSPDRVGNTIYF.

As regards this clonotype: A read error is possible here, since a much larger clone lies one base away. The CDR3: CASSLAQGHTDTQCF. CDR3 bases: TGTGCCAGCAGCTTAGCGCAGGGCCACACAGATACGCAGTGTTTT. V is TRBV11-2 and J is TRBJ2-3, with a possible D match to TRBD1 (5 bases). CDR3 length: 15 residues. Germline values: CDR1 SGHAT, CDR2 FQNNGV.

This rearrangement joins TRBV12-5 to TRBJ2-2, with TRBD1 matching over 9 bases. Trimming cost V 7 bases and J 2 bases; bases outside gene matches: 8. This CDR3 contains 16 residues. Germline values: CDR1 LGHNT, CDR2 FRNRAP. The CDR3 reads CASVSRDRVNTGELFF. In DNA, the CDR3 is TGTGCTAGTGTCAGCCGGGACAGGGTCAACACCGGGGAGCTGTTTTTT.

The CDR3 sequence is CASSWGQNYEQYF. CDR3 sequence (DNA): TGTGCCAGCAGCTGGGGACAGAATTACGAGCAGTACTTC. The V and J genes are TRBV5-6 and TRBJ2-7; 7 nucleotides align to TRBD1. The J segment lost 4 bases and the V segment lost 3 bases, leaving 4 bases of the junction unmatched. The germline gives CDR1 SGHDT, CDR2 YYEEEE. This CDR3 contains 13 residues.

This clonotype was recorded many times. The rearrangement joins TRBV7-3 to TRBJ2-5, with D tentatively TRBD1 (6 bases). This CDR3 has 13 residues. Trimming cost V 5 bases and J 2 bases, with 9 bases left between them. Germline CDR1 SGHTA, CDR2 FQGTGA. The CDR3 bases are TGTGCCAGCAGCCTACAGGGTCAAGAGACCCAGTACTTC. This encodes CASSLQGQETQYF.

As concerns this clonotype: The final CDR3 position lacks the conserved phenylalanine or tryptophan, pointing to a likely read error. It is unclear where the CDR3 begins or ends on the DNA, so no DNA is shown, and the CDR3 is as TCRdb lists it. The V gene is TRBV27, the J gene TRBJ1-4; no check of the table's D call, TRBD1, against the DNA was made. The CDR3 contains 14 residues when both ends are counted. From germline, CDR1 is MNHEY and CDR2 SMNVEV (reference sequence). The CDR3 loop reads CASISGQGNEKLLL.

The chain links TRBV28 to TRBJ1-2, with TRBD1 as a possible D gene (6 bases). Germline V gene sequence: CDR1 MDHEN, CDR2 SYDVKM. This CDR3 comprises 12 residues. The V end lost 8 bases, the J end lost 1 base, and 8 bases lay between the germline ends. Here the CDR3 reads CASGGDNYGYTF. In nucleotides, the CDR3 is TGTGCCAGCGGGGGCGATAACTATGGCTACACCTTC.

Regarding this clonotype: A much larger clone lies one base from this, so it may be a read error. The rearrangement joins TRBV9 to TRBJ2-3; 9 bases map to TRBD2. The CDR3 is made up of 15 amino acids. CDR1 and CDR2 (germline): SGDLS, YYNGEE. The CDR3 DNA sequence: TGTGCCAGCAACAGGCTAGCGGGGAATACAGATACGCTGTATTTT. Its translation is CASNRLAGNTDTLYF.

The rearrangement joins TRBV12-3 or TRBV12-4 to TRBJ2-1; D not resolved. CDR3 length equals 13 residues. The V end was cut by 6 bases, the J end by 8 bases, with 14 bases between. The CDR3 coding sequence is TGTGCCAGCAGCCCCGACAAAGCCTATGAGCAGTTCTTC. This codes for CASSPDKAYEQFF.

This clonotype occurred many times. The genes are TRBV3-1 and TRBJ2-3; D possibly corresponds to TRBD1 (6 bases). Germline CDR1 reads LGHDT; CDR2 reads YNNKEL (reference sequence). V was trimmed by 5 bases and J by 5 bases, leaving 14 bases between them. The CDR3 covers 14 residues. The CDR3 bases are TGTGCCAGCAGCTTACAGGGACCTGGAGATACGCAGTATTTT. Translating it yields CASSLQGPGDTQYF.

This clonotype was recorded at least ten times. The chain uses TRBV2 and TRBJ2-5; D is possibly TRBD1 (6 bases). The CDR3 length is 15 residues. Germline values: CDR1 SNHLY, CDR2 FYNNEI. V was trimmed by 3 bases and J by 1 base, leaving 12 bases between them. CDR3 nucleotide sequence: TGTGCCAGCAGTGAGATTTACAGGGCCCAAGAGACCCAGTACTTC. It encodes CASSEIYRAQETQYF.

The chain recombines TRBV15 with TRBJ2-7; D remains unclear. Germline V gene data show CDR1 as LNHNV and CDR2 as YYDKDF (reference sequence). The CDR3 is made up of 15 amino acids. The V and J ends lost 10 bases and 1 base respectively, with 20 bases between them. CDR3 in amino acids: CAISRDSGASYEQYF. The CDR3, as DNA: TGTGCCATCAGTAGAGATTCTGGTGCTTCCTACGAGCAGTACTTC.

The chain is built from TRBV7-9 and TRBJ2-1; TRBD2 might be the D (6 bases). CDR3 length: 15 residues. The V end lost 3 bases, the J end lost 7 bases, and 16 bases lay between the germline ends. The germline V gene has CDR1 SEHNR and CDR2 FQNEAQ (reference sequence). In nucleotides, the CDR3 is TGTGCCAGCAGCTTTGTCGGGGGAACAATAAATGAGCAGTTCTTC. As protein: CASSFVGGTINEQFF.

Concerning this clonotype: Just one base apart from a much larger clone, this may be a read error. The chain has TRBV6-5 and TRBJ1-4, with 7 bases that match TRBD1. Trimming took 4 bases from V and 7 from J; bases not matched to a gene: 12. CDR3 length equals 16 residues. CDR1 is MNHEY and CDR2 is SVGAGI in the germline V gene. The CDR3 sequence: CASSSSAGGYGEKLFF. The CDR3 DNA follows: TGTGCCAGCAGTTCGAGCGCAGGGGGTTACGGTGAAAAACTGTTTTTT.

This clonotype was picked up many times. This may be a read error: a much more frequent sequence differs by one nucleotide. The CDR3 ends on some other residue instead of the conserved phenylalanine or tryptophan, so this is likely a read error. V and J are TRBV20-1 and TRBJ1-2; D gene ambiguous. The V gene lost 5 bases and the J gene lost 6 bases, with 10 bases spanning the gap. The CDR3 extends over 11 amino acids. The germline V gene has CDR1 DFQATT and CDR2 SNEGSKA (reference sequence). DNA of the CDR3: TGCAGTGCTGTGGGGTACCATGGCTACACCCTC. It yields the protein CSAVGYHGYTL.

This clonotype has ten or more counts. The rearrangement joins TRBV7-8 to TRBJ2-1, with D perhaps TRBD1 (6 bases). This CDR3 is 13 amino acids long. Per the germline V gene, CDR1 is SGHVS and CDR2 is FQNEAQ. V was trimmed by 5 bases and J by 5 bases, leaving 10 bases between them. This CDR3 is CASSLGQNNEQFF. CDR3 nucleotide sequence: TGTGCCAGCAGCCTCGGACAGAACAATGAGCAGTTCTTC.